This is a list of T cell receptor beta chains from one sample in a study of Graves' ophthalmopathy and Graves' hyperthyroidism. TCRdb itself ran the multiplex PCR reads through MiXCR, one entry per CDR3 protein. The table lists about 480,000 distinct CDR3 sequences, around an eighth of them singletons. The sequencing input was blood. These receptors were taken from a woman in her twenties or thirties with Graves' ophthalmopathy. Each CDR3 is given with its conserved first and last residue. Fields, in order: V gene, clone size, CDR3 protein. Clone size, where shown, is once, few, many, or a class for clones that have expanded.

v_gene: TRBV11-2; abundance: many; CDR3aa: CASSFHGLAGNTGELFF
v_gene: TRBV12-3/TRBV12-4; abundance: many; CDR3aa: CASSIGLAGLHQETQYF
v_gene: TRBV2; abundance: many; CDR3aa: CASSEAGSDRNIQYF
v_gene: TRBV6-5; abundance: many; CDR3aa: CASSPFGQGSGYTF
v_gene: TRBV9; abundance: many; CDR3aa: CAPLGRDYGYTF
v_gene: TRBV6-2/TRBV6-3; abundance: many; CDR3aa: CASGYSEQYF
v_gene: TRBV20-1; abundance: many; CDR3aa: CSATTRQGQTEAFF
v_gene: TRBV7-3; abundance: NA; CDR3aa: CASSLTSGTGWGNNTEAFF
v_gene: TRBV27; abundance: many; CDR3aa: CASSSLDRGRSPLHF
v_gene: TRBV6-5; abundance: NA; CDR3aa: CASSYSDRANYGYTF
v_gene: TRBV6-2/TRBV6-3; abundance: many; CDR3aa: CASSLRDLNYGQYF
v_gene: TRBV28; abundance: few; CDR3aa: CANSLTARPTEAFF
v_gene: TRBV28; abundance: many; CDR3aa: CASRTGAMDEETQYF
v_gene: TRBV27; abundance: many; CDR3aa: CASTTPGGLSPYEQYF
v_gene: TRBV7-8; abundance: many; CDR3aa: CASRVSGADGYTF
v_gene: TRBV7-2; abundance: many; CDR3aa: CASSPKRTQYF
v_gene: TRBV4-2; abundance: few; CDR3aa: CASSQDRETSDSYEQYF
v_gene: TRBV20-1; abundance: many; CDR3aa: CSAQGANAFF
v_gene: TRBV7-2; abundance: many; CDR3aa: CASSLGGGADIQYF
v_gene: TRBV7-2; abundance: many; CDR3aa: CASSTQRAVQETQYF
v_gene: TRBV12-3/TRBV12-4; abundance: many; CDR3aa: CASSLGLEVSGISETQYF
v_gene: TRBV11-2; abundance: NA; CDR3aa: CASNTSGGTEAFF
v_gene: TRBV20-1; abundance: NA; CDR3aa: CSARYSGFSYEQYF
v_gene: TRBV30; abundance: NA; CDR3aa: CAWCGSTGTGSLAFF
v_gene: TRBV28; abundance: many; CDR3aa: CASSPAGAGHSYEQYF
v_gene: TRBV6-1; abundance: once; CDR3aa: CASQRGLANTGELFF
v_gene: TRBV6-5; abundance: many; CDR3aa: CASSYSSRTANTEAFF
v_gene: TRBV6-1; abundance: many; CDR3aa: CASSRIRSSGYEQYF